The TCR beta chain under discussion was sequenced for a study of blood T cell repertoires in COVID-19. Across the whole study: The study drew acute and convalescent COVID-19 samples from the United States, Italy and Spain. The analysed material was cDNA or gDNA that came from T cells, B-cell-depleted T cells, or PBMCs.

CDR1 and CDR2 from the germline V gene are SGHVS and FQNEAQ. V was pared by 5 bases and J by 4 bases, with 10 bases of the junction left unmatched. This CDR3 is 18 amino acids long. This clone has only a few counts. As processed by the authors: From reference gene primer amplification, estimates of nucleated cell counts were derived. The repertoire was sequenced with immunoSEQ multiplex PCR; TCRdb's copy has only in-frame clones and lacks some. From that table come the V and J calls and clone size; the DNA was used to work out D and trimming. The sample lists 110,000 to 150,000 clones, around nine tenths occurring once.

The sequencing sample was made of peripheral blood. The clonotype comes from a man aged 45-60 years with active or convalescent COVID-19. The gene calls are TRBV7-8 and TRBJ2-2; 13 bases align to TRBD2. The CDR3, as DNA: TGTGCCAGCAGCCTAGGGACTAGCGGGGTGTGGGGCACCGGGGAGCTGTTTTTT. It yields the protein CASSLGTSGVWGTGELFF.